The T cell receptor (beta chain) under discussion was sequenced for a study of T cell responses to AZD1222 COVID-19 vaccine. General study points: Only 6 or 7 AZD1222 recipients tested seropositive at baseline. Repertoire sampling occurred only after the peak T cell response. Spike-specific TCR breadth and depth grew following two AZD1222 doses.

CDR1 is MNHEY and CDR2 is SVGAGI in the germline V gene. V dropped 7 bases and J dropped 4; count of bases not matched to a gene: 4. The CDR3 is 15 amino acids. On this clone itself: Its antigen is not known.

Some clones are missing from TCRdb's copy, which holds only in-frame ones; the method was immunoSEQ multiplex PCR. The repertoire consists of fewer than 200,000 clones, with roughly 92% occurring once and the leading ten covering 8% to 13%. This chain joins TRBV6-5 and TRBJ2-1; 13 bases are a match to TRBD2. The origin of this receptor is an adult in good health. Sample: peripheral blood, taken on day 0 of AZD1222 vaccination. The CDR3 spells CASIQGLAGYNEQFF. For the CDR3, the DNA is TGTGCCAGCATTCAGGGACTAGCGGGATACAATGAGCAGTTCTTC.